These 14 T cell receptor beta chains were sequenced from one sample in a study of T-cell memory formation after mild COVID-19. TCRdb used MiXCR to reprocess the 5' RACE reads, holding one entry per CDR3 protein. This sample has roughly 200,000 distinct CDR3 sequences, with more than 15% found just once. The sequenced sample consisted of PBMCs or a T cell subset sorted from them (not recorded which). The receptors stem from an adult woman who had mild COVID-19 (a few samples of this study predate the infection). Cell type and time point are not known.

The table lists this clonotype with a few counts. The chain couples TRBV14 to TRBJ1-1; D gene unclear. Germline CDR1 and CDR2: SGHDN and FVKESK. The CDR3 runs 14 residues. Trimming shortened V by 4 bases and J by 3 bases, and 12 bases separated the two germline ends. CDR3 loop: CASSPLTRDTEAFF. For the CDR3, the DNA is TGTGCCAGCAGCCCACTTACGCGGGACACTGAAGCTTTCTTT.

The chain joins TRBV12-3 or TRBV12-4 to TRBJ2-7; 9 nucleotides agree with TRBD2. CDR3 length equals 15 residues. V shed 6 bases and J 3 bases; nucleotides not matched to a gene: 9. CDR3 nucleotides: TGTGCCAGCAGCCTACACGGGACTAGCCGCTACGAGCAGTACTTC. Amino acid sequence: CASSLHGTSRYEQYF.

This clonotype occurred a few times. V gene TRBV6-5 combines with J gene TRBJ2-2; D perhaps matches TRBD1 (6 bases). CDR1 and CDR2 from the germline V gene are MNHEY and SVGAGI. The CDR3 loop spans 16 amino acids. The germline V and J ends were trimmed by 6 bases and 1 base, with 15 bases remaining between them. CDR3 region: CASSLTTGKNTGELFF. CDR3 sequence (DNA): TGTGCCAGCAGCCTTACCACAGGGAAGAACACCGGGGAGCTGTTTTTT.

The chain uses TRBV5-1 and TRBJ1-6; D unclear. Deletions cut 0 bases from V and 12 bases from J, with 10 bases between. This CDR3 spans 13 amino acids. CDR1 and CDR2 (germline): SGHRS, YFSETQ. The CDR3 loop reads CASSLGHPEPLHF. CDR3 bases: TGCGCCAGCAGCTTGGGACACCCTGAACCCCTCCACTTT.

V gene TRBV30 combines with J gene TRBJ2-5, with TRBD1 matching over 7 bases. V shed 3 bases and J 5 bases; nucleotides not matched to a gene: 6. Germline lookup yields CDR1 GTSNPN and CDR2 SVGIG (reference sequence). The CDR3 extends over 13 amino acids. The CDR3 DNA follows: TGTGCCTGGAGGGGGGACAGCCTGGAGACCCAGTACTTC. It is translated as CAWRGDSLETQYF.

The rearrangement links TRBV15 to TRBJ2-7; 7 bases map to TRBD1. Germline trimming cut 3 bases from V and 2 bases from J; bases unmatched to any gene: 13. The CDR3 extends over 17 amino acids. Germline V gene lookup returns CDR1 LNHNV and CDR2 YYDKDF (reference sequence). CDR3 sequence: CATSRSAGGGGAYEQYF. CDR3 bases: TGTGCCACCAGCAGGTCCGCAGGGGGTGGGGGCGCCTACGAGCAGTACTTC.

The rearrangement links TRBV10-3 to TRBJ2-3; tentative D call: TRBD1 (6 bases). Germline CDR1 ENHRY, CDR2 SYGVKD. Trimming shortened V by 7 bases and J by 2 bases, and 10 bases separated the two germline ends. This CDR3 is built from 13 residues. For the CDR3, the DNA is TGTGCCATCATGGGGGCTACCACAGATACGCAGTATTTT. Residues: CAIMGATTDTQYF.

A few counts support this clonotype. The gene calls are TRBV14 and TRBJ2-7; D possibly uses TRBD1 or TRBD2 (5 bases each). With 4 bases removed from V and 3 bases from J, the gap between germline ends came to 16 bases. The CDR3 covers 15 residues. From germline, CDR1 is SGHDN and CDR2 FVKESK. The CDR3 DNA reads TGTGCCAGCAGCCGTACCGGGACGGCCTACTACGAGCAGTACTTC. The encoded protein is CASSRTGTAYYEQYF.

This clonotype was seen many times. The DNA of the CDR3 is TGTGCCAGCAGCCCGGACAGGGGTGGGGAGACCCAGTACTTC. Translating it yields CASSPDRGGETQYF. The chain employs TRBV11-3 and TRBJ2-5; 9 bases align to TRBD1. V trimming: 5 bases; J trimming: 5 bases; junction bases outside the gene matches: 6. There are 14 residues in the CDR3. Germline V gene data show CDR1 as SGHNT and CDR2 as YENEEA.

This clonotype was recorded many times. The V and J genes are TRBV20-1 and TRBJ2-5; possibly TRBD1 for D (6 bases). The CDR3 has 14 residues. Between the trimmed V and J ends, which lost 6 bases and 4 bases, there was a span of 18 bases. Germline assignment: CDR1 DFQATT and CDR2 SNEGSKA (reference sequence). In DNA, the CDR3 is TGCAGTGCCCCATCCGGACAGTTCGTAGAGACCCAGTACTTC. Its translation is CSAPSGQFVETQYF.

CDR3 protein: CSVETGGITGELFF. The CDR3 nucleotides are TGCAGCGTTGAAACAGGGGGGATCACCGGGGAGCTGTTTTTT. The chain uses TRBV29-1 and TRBJ2-2; 8 nucleotides match TRBD1. CDR3 length equals 14 residues. V was clipped by 2 bases and J by 4 bases; unmatched bases: 3. Germline V lookup: CDR1 SQVTM, CDR2 ANQGSEA.

J is TRBJ2-1 and V is TRBV7-8, with 9 bases aligning to TRBD1. The CDR3 has 15 amino acids. The V segment lost 4 bases and the J segment 9 bases; nucleotides outside the gene matches: 10. Germline assignment: CDR1 SGHVS and CDR2 FQNEAQ. Here the CDR3 DNA reads TGTGCCAGCAGCTGGTGGGACAGGGCAAGAGGTGAGCAGTTCTTC. Encoded protein: CASSWWDRARGEQFF.

The chain couples TRBV19 to TRBJ1-5; 7 bases are shared with TRBD1. Germline trimming cut 4 bases from V and 2 bases from J; bases unmatched to any gene: 5. Germline CDR1 is LNHDA and CDR2 is SQIVND (reference sequence). This CDR3 is built from 15 residues. The DNA for the CDR3 is TGTGCCAGTAGTACCGTTACAGGGGGCAATCAGCCCCAGCATTTT. It translates to CASSTVTGGNQPQHF.

This clonotype occurred many times. The chain uses TRBV7-9 and TRBJ2-1; 7 positions agree with TRBD2. This CDR3 has 15 residues. CDR1 and CDR2 from the germline V gene are SEHNR and FQNEAQ (reference sequence). Trimming removed 5 bases from V and 9 bases from J; junction bases left unmatched: 13. The chain's CDR3 is CASSLAGLVRVEQFF. CDR3 DNA sequence: TGTGCCAGCAGCCTCGCCGGACTAGTGAGGGTTGAGCAGTTCTTC.